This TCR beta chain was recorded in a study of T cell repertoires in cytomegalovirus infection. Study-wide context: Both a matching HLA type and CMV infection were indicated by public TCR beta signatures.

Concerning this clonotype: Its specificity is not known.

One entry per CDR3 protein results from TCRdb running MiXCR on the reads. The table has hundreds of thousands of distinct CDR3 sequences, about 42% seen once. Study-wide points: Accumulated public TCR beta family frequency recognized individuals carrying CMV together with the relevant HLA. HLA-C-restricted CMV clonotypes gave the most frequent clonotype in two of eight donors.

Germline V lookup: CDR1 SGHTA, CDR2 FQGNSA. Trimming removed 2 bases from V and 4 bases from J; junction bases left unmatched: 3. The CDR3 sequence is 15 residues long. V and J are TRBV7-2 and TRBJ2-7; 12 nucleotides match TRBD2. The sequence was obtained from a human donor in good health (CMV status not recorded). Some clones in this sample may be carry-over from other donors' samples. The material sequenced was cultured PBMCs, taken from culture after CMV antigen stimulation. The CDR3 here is CASSLPTSGSYEQYF. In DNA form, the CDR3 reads TGTGCCAGCAGCTTACCGACTAGCGGGAGTTACGAGCAGTACTTC.